This record covers a single T cell receptor beta chain. A junction boundary mismatches the germline segment, possibly from a read error. Construction of the TCR beta libraries employed iRepertoire HTBI primers in conjunction with Arm-PCR of CDR3 regions. Original processing methods: Identification yielded 60 or so TRBV and over eleven TRBJ segments across samples. Each CDR3 protein gets one entry after TCRdb re-called the multiplex PCR reads with MiXCR. These V and J calls derive from TCRdb rather than the authors' analysis. The top ten clones hold under 55% of a sample with about 660,000 distinct CDR3 sequences, 30% of them seen once. CDR3 length equals 16 residues. The germline V gene has CDR1 SGHRS and CDR2 YFSETQ. This sample stems from a study of regulatory T cells in long-lasting Graves disease. About the research overall: Persistence in Graves' disease required over 5 years of antithyroid drugs plus positive TSH receptor antibodies.

Time point: persistent/refractory GD, antithyroid drugs over 5 years with positive TRAb. Extracted PBMC RNA gave rise to the TCR library. Patients met American Thyroid Association criteria for Graves' disease. J is TRBJ1-1 and V is TRBV5-1; 9 bases match TRBD1. Sequencing used peripheral blood mononuclear cells (PBMCs), obtained when the disease was refractory, from a patient treated with antithyroid drugs. The sequence derives from a female donor with Graves disease. CDR3: CASGFGYRGRNTEAFF. The CDR3 region has the DNA TGCGCCAGCGGCTTTGGGTACAGGGGGCGGAACACTGAAGCTTTCTTT.